This record covers a single TCR beta chain. Its cognate antigen has yet to be identified. The sample holds no much larger clone one base away, and base qualities are not on file. The treatment or condition tag for this specimen amounts to: in vitro stimulation with specific CMV peptide epitopes to enrich CMV-specific T cells. The sample comes from a study of T cell repertoires in cytomegalovirus infection (dated by TCRdb to about 2019). Background for the entire study: Alongside well-studied HLA-B-restricted epitopes, the peptide stimulations were aimed at recently identified HLA-C-restricted CMV epitopes, whose presentation resists viral immunomodulation. Because public TCR beta signatures pointed to carriage of CMV infection together with the matching HLA type, the HLA type of each donor mattered for the analysis. Findings and caveats that apply to the study as a whole: In both this cohort and an independent cohort of 350 to 400 donors, the cumulative frequency of public TCR beta family members distinguished carriers of CMV infection plus the relevant HLA type. The ex vivo response was dominated by HLA-C-restricted CMV-specific TCR beta clonotypes, which also provided the single most frequent clonotype in two of eight donors.

Based on the germline V gene, the CDR1 and CDR2 sequences are MGHDK and SYGVNS. The CDR3 measures 15 amino acids from cysteine to phenylalanine. The read is trimmed to its CDR3 DNA, 45 bases read in frame from base 1. At the junction V is shortened by 2 bases and J by 8 bases, with 16 bases in between. The sequencer listed for this sample is Illumina HiSeq 1500. Using fastp trimming at Q25 and MiXCR clonotype assembly, TCRdb reanalyzed the public sequencing data and kept in-frame beta chains. Each entry is one CDR3 protein sequence, shown with its most common DNA and genes. In all, the sample holds 700,000 to 850,000 distinct CDR3 sequences, and approximately 32% of those were seen once. Roughly an eighth of the sample goes to the ten largest clones.

Here the sequenced sample was cultured CD8+ T cells from PBMCs, taken from culture after CMV antigen stimulation. The source of this sequence is a human donor in good health (CMV status not recorded). Some clones in this sample may be carry-over from other donors' samples. This sequence uses TRBV25-1 and TRBJ2-1; possibly the D gene is TRBD2, per 7 matching bases. The sequence in DNA is TGTGCCAGCAGTGAAGGGGGGGGGGGCCCTTATGAGCAGTTCTTC. This gives the protein CASSEGGGGPYEQFF.